This paragraph covers one TCR beta chain sequence. The target antigen is unknown. The entry originates in a study of T cell repertoires in cytomegalovirus infection. Study-level points and caveats: What dominated the ex vivo response were HLA-C-restricted CMV-specific TCR beta clonotypes. Carriers of CMV plus the relevant HLA were identified by cumulative public TCR beta family frequency.

TCRdb fed the reads into MiXCR, producing one record per CDR3 protein. This repertoire shows fewer than 650,000 distinct CDR3 sequences, roughly 42% found once; its top ten account for 48%. With 7 bases removed from V and 6 bases from J, the gap between germline ends came to 16 bases. CDR1 is SQVTM, CDR2 ANQGSEA, per germline. The CDR3 has 12 amino acids. The source is a human donor in good health (CMV status not recorded). Some clones in this sample may be carry-over from other donors' samples. V is TRBV29-1 and J is TRBJ2-7, with D perhaps TRBD2 (7 bases). The material sequenced was cultured PBMCs, taken from culture after CMV antigen stimulation. This CDR3 is CSALRGGREQYF. The CDR3 bases are TGCAGCGCCCTAAGGGGGGGCCGCGAGCAGTACTTC.